This entry concerns a single T cell receptor (beta chain). The antigen remains undetermined. This entry is derived from a study of blood T cells in healthy people across ages. Findings and caveats of the study: Because sorting was not performed, PBMCs prevented conclusive naive versus antigen-experienced comparison.

There are 16 residues in the CDR3. V lost 3 bases and J lost 3; bases outside the gene matches: 7. Germline V lookup: CDR1 SGHTA, CDR2 FQGNSA. A sample-barcoded 5' primer and a J-beta primer mix were used in a second PCR of roughly 6 to 12 cycles. MiXCR was run by TCRdb on the 5' RACE reads, yielding one entry per CDR3 protein. The sample shows 1.8 million or so distinct CDR3 sequences, 39% of them seen only once. Sequenced sample: blood. This chain joins TRBV7-2 and TRBJ2-3; the match to TRBD1 covers 9 bases. This sequence was found in a human donor in good health. The CDR3, as DNA: TGTGCCAGCAGCTTTACCGGGACAGGGTGGACAGATACGCAGTATTTT. Translated: CASSFTGTGWTDTQYF.